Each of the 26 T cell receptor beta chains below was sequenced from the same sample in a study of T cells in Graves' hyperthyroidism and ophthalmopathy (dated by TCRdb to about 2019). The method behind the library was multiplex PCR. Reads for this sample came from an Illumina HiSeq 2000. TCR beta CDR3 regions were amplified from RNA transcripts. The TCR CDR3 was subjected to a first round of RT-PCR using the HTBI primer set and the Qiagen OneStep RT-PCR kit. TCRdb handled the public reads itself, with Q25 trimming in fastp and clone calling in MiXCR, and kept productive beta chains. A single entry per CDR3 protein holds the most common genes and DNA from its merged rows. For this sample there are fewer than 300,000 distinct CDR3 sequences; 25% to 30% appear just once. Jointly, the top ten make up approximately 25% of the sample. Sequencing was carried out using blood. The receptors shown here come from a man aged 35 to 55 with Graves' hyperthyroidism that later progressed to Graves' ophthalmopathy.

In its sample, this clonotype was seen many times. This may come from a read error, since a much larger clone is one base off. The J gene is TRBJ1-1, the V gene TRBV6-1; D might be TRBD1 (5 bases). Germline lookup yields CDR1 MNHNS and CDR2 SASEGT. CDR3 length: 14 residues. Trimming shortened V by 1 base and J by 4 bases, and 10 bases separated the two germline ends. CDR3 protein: CASSEGDLSTEAFF. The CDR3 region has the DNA TGTGCCAGCAGTGAAGGGGACTTAAGCACTGAAGCTTTCTTT.

CDR3: CASTMGTAETEAFF. The DNA of the CDR3 is TGTGCCAGCACCATGGGGACAGCGGAAACTGAAGCTTTCTTT. This rearrangement joins TRBV6-1 to TRBJ1-1; 7 bases are shared with TRBD1. The CDR3 has 14 residues. Germline CDR1 MNHNS, CDR2 SASEGT. The trim removed 7 bases at V and 5 bases at J, leaving 10 bases unmatched.

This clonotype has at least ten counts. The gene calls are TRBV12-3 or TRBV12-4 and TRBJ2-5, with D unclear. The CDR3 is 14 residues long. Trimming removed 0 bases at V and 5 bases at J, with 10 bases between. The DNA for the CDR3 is TGTGCCAGCAGTTTAGCCACGGGCCGCGAGACCCAGTACTTC. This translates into CASSLATGRETQYF.

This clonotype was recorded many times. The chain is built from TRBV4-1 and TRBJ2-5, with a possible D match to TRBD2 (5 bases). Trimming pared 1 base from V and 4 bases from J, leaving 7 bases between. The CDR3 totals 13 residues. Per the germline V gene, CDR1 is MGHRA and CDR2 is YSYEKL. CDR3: CASSQGEGETQYF. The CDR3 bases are TGCGCCAGCAGCCAAGGCGAGGGAGAGACCCAGTACTTC.

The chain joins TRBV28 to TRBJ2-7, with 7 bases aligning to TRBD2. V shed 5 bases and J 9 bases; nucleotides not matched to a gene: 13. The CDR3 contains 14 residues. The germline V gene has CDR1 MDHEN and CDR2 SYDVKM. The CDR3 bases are TGTGCCAGCAGTGGGGGAGGGCCCGGTTCGAGGCAGTACTTC. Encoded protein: CASSGGGPGSRQYF.

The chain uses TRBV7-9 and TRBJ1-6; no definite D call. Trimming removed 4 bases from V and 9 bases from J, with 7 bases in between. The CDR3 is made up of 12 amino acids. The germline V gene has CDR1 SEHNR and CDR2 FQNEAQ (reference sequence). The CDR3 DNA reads TGTGCCAGCAGCTCGGGAGCTTCACCCCTCCACTTT. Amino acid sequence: CASSSGASPLHF.

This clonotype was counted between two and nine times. CDR3 region: CASSSGQAYNSPLHF. The CDR3 DNA sequence: TGTGCCAGCAGCTCCGGACAGGCGTATAATTCACCCCTCCACTTT. The J gene is TRBJ1-6, the V gene TRBV7-3; TRBD1 aligns across 7 bases. There are 15 residues in the CDR3. V lost 4 bases to trimming and J lost 4 bases; unmatched junction nucleotides: 4. From germline, CDR1 is SGHTA and CDR2 FQGTGA. Complete variable domain (other parts from reference TRBV7-3 and TRBJ1-6): GAGVSQTPSNKVTEKGKYVELRCDPISGHTALYWYRQSLGQGPEFLIYFQGTGAADDSGLPNDRFFAVRPEGSVSTLKIQRTERGDSAVYLCASSSGQAYNSPLHFGNGTRLTVT.

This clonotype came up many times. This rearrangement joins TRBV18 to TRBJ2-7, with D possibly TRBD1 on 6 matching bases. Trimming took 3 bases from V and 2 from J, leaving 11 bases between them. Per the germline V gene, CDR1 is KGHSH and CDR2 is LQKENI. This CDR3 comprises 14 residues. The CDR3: CASSPGTPAYEQYF. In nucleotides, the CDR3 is TGTGCCAGCTCACCGGGGACACCAGCCTACGAGCAGTACTTC.

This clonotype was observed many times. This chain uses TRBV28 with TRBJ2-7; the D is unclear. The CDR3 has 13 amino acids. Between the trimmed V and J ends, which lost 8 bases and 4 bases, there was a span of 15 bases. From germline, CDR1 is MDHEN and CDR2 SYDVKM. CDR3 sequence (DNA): TGTGCCAGCTTCTCGGCAATTGCGTACGAGCAGTACTTC. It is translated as CASFSAIAYEQYF.

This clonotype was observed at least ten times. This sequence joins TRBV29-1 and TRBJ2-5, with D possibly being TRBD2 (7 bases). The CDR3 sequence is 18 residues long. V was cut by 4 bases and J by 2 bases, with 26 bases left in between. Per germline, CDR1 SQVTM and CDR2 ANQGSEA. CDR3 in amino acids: CSVGGSSGGGAAQETQYF. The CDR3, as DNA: TGCAGCGTTGGAGGATCTAGCGGTGGGGGGGCAGCGCAAGAGACCCAGTACTTC.

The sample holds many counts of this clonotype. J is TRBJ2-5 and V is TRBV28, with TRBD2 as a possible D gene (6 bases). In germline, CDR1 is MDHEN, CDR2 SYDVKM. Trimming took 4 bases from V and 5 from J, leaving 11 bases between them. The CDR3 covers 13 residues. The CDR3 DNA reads TGTGCCAGCAGTTACCCAGGAGGGGAGACCCAGTACTTC. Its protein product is CASSYPGGETQYF.

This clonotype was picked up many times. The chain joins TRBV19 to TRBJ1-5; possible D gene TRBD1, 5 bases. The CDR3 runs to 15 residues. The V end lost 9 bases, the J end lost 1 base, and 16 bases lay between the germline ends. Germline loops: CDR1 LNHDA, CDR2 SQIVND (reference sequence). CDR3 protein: CASRALEGSNQPQHF. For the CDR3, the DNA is TGTGCCAGCCGGGCCCTGGAGGGGAGCAATCAGCCCCAGCATTTT.

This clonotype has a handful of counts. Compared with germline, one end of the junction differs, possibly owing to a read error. The CDR3 DNA sequence: TGTGCCAGCAGTTGGACAGGAGGAAACATTGAAGCTTTCTTT. It codes for CASSWTGGNIEAFF. The V gene is TRBV12-3 or TRBV12-4, the J gene TRBJ1-1, with 7 bases fitting TRBD1. The CDR3 spans 14 residues.

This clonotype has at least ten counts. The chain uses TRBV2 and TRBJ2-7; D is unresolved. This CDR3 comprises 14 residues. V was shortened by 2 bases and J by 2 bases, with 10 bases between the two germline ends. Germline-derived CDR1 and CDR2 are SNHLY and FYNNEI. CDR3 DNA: TGTGCCAGCAGTGAACGCCAGGCGGCCTACGAGCAGTACTTC. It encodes CASSERQAAYEQYF. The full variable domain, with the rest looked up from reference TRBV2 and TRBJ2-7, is EPEVTQTPSHQVTQMGQEVILRCVPISNHLYFYWYRQILGQKVEFLVSFYNNEISEKSEIFDDQFSVERPDGSNFTLKIRSTKLEDSAMYFCASSERQAAYEQYFGPGTRLTVT.

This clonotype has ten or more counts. The CDR3 nucleotides read TGTGCCAGCACCAGGACAGCGAACACTGAAGCTTTCTTT. Protein: CASTRTANTEAFF. The rearrangement links TRBV11-2 to TRBJ1-1, with a possible D match to TRBD1 (6 bases). Germline V gene lookup returns CDR1 SGHAT and CDR2 FQNNGV. The CDR3 has 13 residues. V was clipped by 7 bases and J by 1 base, with 10 bases between them.

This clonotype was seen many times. For the CDR3, the DNA is TGTGCCAGCAGTTTATTGTCCCGAGCGGGAGAGGTATACGAGCAGTACTTC. Protein: CASSLLSRAGEVYEQYF. The rearrangement joins TRBV27 to TRBJ2-7; 8 nucleotides agree with TRBD2. The CDR3 sequence is 17 residues long. The junction had 12 bases not matched to a gene; V was cut back by 1 base and J by 4 bases. CDR1 is MNHEY and CDR2 is SMNVEV in the germline V gene (reference sequence).

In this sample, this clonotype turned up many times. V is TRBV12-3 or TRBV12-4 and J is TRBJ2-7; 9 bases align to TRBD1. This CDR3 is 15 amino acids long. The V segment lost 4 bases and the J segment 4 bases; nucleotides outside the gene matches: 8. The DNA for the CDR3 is TGTGCCAGCAGTTCACCGGGACAGGGTTCATACGAGCAGTACTTC. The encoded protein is CASSSPGQGSYEQYF.

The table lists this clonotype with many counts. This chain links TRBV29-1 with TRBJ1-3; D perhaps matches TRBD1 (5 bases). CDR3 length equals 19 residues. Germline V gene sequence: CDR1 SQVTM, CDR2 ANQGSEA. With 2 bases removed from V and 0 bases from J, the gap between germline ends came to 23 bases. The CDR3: CSVENDPLQGDSSGNTIYF. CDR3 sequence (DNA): TGCAGCGTTGAAAATGACCCTCTGCAGGGAGATTCCTCTGGAAACACCATATATTTT.

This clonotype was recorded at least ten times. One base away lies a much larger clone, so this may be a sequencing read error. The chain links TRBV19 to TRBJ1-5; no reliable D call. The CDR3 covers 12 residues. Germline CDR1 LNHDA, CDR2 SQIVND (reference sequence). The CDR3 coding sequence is TGTGCCAGTAGTACAGGCAATCAGCCCCGGCATTTT. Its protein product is CASSTGNQPRHF.

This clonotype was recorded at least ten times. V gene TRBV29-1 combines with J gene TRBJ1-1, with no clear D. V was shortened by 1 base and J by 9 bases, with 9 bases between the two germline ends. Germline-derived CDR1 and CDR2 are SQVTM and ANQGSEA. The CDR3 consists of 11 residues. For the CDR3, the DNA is TGCAGCGTTGAAGGAGACACGAAAGCTTTCTTT. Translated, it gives CSVEGDTKAFF.

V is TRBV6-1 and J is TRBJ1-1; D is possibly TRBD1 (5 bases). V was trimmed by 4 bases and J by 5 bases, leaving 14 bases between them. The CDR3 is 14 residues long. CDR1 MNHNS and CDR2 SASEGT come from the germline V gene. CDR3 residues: CASSGFQGYTEAFF. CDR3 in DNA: TGTGCCAGCAGTGGATTTCAGGGTTATACTGAAGCTTTCTTT.

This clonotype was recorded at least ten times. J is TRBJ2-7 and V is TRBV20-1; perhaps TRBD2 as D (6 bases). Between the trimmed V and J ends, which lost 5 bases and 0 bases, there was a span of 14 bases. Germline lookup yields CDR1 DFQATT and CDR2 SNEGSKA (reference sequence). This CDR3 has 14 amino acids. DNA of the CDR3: TGCAGTGCTGCGAGGGCTAGCGACTCCTACGAGCAGTACTTC. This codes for CSAARASDSYEQYF.

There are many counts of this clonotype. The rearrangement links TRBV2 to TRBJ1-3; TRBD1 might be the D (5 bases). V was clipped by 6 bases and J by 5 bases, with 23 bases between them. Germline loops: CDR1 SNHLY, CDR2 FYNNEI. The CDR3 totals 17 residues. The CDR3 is CASSRIGGDSYRNTIYF. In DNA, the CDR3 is TGTGCCAGCAGCCGAATCGGGGGGGACTCGTACCGAAACACCATATATTTT.

CDR3 nucleotides: TGTGCCAGCAGAGCGAGCGGCGGCGAGACCCAGTACTTC. Its protein is CASRASGGETQYF. The chain is built from TRBV6-1 and TRBJ2-5, with D possibly matching TRBD2 (5 bases). In germline, CDR1 is MNHNS, CDR2 SASEGT. V dropped 6 bases and J dropped 5 bases, with 13 bases sitting between them. The CDR3 is 13 amino acids.

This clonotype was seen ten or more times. Written as DNA, the CDR3 is TGTGCCAGCAGTTCTTCCCCTTACTCTGGAAACACCATATATTTT. Its protein product is CASSSSPYSGNTIYF. The V and J genes are TRBV28 and TRBJ1-3; D uncertain. V shed 4 bases and J shed 0 bases, with 10 bases lying between them. The CDR3 has 15 amino acids. CDR1 is MDHEN, CDR2 SYDVKM, per germline.

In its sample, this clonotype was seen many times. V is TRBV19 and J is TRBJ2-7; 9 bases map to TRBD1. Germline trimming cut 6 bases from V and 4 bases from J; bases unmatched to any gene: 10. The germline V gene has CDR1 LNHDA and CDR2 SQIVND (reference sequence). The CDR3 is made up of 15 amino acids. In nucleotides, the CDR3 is TGTGCCAGTAGCCGGTCGACAGGGGGGACGTACGAGCAGTACTTC. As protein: CASSRSTGGTYEQYF.